This T cell receptor beta chain originates from a study of blood T cell repertoires in COVID-19. Sequencing was performed with immunoSEQ multiplex PCR; in TCRdb, only in-frame clones are kept and a portion is missing. The data hold over 200,000 clones, with approximately 82% observed a single time. The sequenced material came from peripheral blood. The receptor comes from a woman aged 40 to 50 with acute or convalescent COVID-19.

The chain's CDR3 is CASSQDRRGLAGGSSYNEQFF. The DNA of the CDR3 is TGTGCCAGCAGCCAAGATCGAAGGGGACTAGCGGGAGGGAGCTCCTACAATGAGCAGTTCTTC. The chain uses TRBV14 and TRBJ2-1; 16 nucleotides align to TRBD2. This CDR3 spans 21 amino acids. V dropped 0 bases and J dropped 0; count of bases not matched to a gene: 8. Per germline, CDR1 SGHDN and CDR2 FVKESK. Looking up the rest from reference TRBV14 and TRBJ2-1 gives the full variable domain: EAGVTQFPSHSVIEKGQTVTLRCDPISGHDNLYWYRRVMGKEIKFLLHFVKESKQDESGMPNNRFLAERTGGTYSTLKVQPAELEDSGVYFCASSQDRRGLAGGSSYNEQFFGPGTRLTVL.